The clone carrying this TCR beta chain was counted a few times. Per the study methods: Reference gene primer amplification in the assay estimated nucleated cell counts. TCRdb's copy holds only in-frame clones and misses some; the assay was immunoSEQ multiplex PCR. V and J calls and clone size are copied from that table; D and trimming were computed from the DNA. The sample lists 200,000 to 300,000 clones, more than 70% occurring once. The CDR3 is 15 residues long. Per the germline V gene, CDR1 is SGHTA and CDR2 is FQGNSA. V shed 5 bases and J shed 2 bases, with 12 bases lying between them. The sample comes from a study of blood T cell repertoires in COVID-19. Study-wide background: The origin of the acute and convalescent COVID-19 samples was the United States, Italy and Spain. T cells, B-cell-depleted T cells, or PBMCs supplied cDNA or gDNA.

Sample: peripheral blood. The chain has TRBV7-2 and TRBJ1-4; TRBD1 is a possible D gene (5 bases). The source is a woman in her 40s who had recovered from COVID-19. In nucleotides, the CDR3 is TGTGCCAGCAGCACTCAACCAGGGACTAATGAAAAACTGTTTTTT. Translated: CASSTQPGTNEKLFF.